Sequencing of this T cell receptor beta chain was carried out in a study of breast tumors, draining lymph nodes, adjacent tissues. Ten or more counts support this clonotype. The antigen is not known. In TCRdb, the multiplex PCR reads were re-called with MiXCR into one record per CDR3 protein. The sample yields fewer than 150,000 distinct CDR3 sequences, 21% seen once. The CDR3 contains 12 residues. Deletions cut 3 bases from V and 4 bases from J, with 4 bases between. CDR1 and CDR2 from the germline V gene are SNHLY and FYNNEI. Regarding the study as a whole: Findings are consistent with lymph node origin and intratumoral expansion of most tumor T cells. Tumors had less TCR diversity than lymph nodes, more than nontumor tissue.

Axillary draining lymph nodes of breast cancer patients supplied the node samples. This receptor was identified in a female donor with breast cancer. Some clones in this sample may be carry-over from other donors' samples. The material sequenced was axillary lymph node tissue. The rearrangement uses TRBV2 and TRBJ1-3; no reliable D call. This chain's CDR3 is CASSDRGNTIYF. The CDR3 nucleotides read TGTGCCAGCAGTGACAGGGGAAACACCATATATTTT.